The 32 T cell receptor beta chains in this list originate from one sample, sequenced in a study of regulatory T cells in long-lasting Graves disease. In building TCR beta libraries, iRepertoire HTBI primers were used together with Arm-PCR of CDR3 regions. TCRdb re-analysed the multiplex PCR reads in MiXCR, keeping a single row per CDR3 protein. The sample includes around 400,000 distinct CDR3 sequences, 20% to 25% of them seen just once. Time point defined: persistent/refractory GD, antithyroid drugs over 5 years with positive TRAb. After RNA was extracted from PBMCs, the TCR library was made from it. This specimen consisted of peripheral blood mononuclear cells (PBMCs), obtained when the disease was refractory, from a patient treated with antithyroid drugs. The receptors shown here come from a woman aged 40 to 50 with Graves disease.

This clonotype has a count of ten or more. This sequence joins TRBV3-1 and TRBJ2-7; 7 bases map to TRBD2. Germline lookup yields CDR1 LGHDT and CDR2 YNNKEL (reference sequence). The CDR3 is 13 residues long. The trim removed 4 bases at V and 4 bases at J, leaving 4 bases unmatched. In nucleotides, the CDR3 is TGTGCCAGCAGCCGCGGGACTACTTACGAGCAGTACTTC. Translated: CASSRGTTYEQYF.

This clonotype appeared many times. V and J are TRBV28 and TRBJ1-5; D unresolved. Germline CDR1 reads MDHEN; CDR2 reads SYDVKM. The V and J ends lost 6 bases and 0 bases respectively, with 9 bases between them. The CDR3 runs 14 residues. The chain's CDR3 is CASRGPYSNQPQHF. The DNA for the CDR3 is TGTGCCAGCAGAGGGCCATATAGCAATCAGCCCCAGCATTTT.

In this sample, this clonotype turned up a few times. CDR3 region: CASSLIHGELFF. In nucleotides, the CDR3 is TGTGCCAGCAGCTTAATCCACGGGGAGCTGTTTTTT. The chain combines TRBV7-3 with TRBJ2-2, with unresolved D. The CDR3 has 12 amino acids. Trimming took 1 base from V and 7 from J, leaving 4 bases between them. Germline CDR1 SGHTA, CDR2 FQGTGA.

This chain uses TRBV28 with TRBJ2-1; TRBD2 matches 11 bases. CDR3 size: 15 residues. Germline CDR1 and CDR2: MDHEN and SYDVKM. The ends lost 5 bases at V and 5 bases at J; junction bases unmatched: 5. The DNA for the CDR3 is TGTGCCAGCAGTCGGGGACTAGCGGAAAACAATGAGCAGTTCTTC. It yields the protein CASSRGLAENNEQFF.

A single count supports this clonotype. One end of the junction does not line up with germline, which may come from a read error. The gene calls are TRBV10-3 and TRBJ1-1; 7 nucleotides match TRBD1. The CDR3 extends over 14 amino acids. Germline CDR1 ENHRY, CDR2 SYGVKD. CDR3 protein: CAISRDREGSRASF. In nucleotides, the CDR3 is TGTGCCATCAGTCGGGACAGAGAAGGGTCGAGAGCTTCCTTT.

The rearrangement uses TRBV13 and TRBJ2-7, with 8 bases aligning to TRBD2. This CDR3 has 15 residues. V trimming: 2 bases; J trimming: 2 bases; junction bases outside the gene matches: 5. The V gene's germline CDR1 is PRHDT and CDR2 FYEKMQ (reference sequence). The CDR3 region is CASSLNAGGPYEQYF. The CDR3 region has the DNA TGTGCCAGCAGCTTAAACGCGGGAGGTCCCTACGAGCAGTACTTC.

A few counts support this clonotype. The rearrangement links TRBV20-1 to TRBJ1-5, with D unresolved. There are 14 residues in the CDR3. With 6 bases removed from V and 5 bases from J, the gap between germline ends came to 17 bases. The germline gives CDR1 DFQATT, CDR2 SNEGSKA (reference sequence). Here the CDR3 DNA reads TGCAGTGCCGAAACCGGGCTACAGCATCAGCCCCAGCATTTT. It translates to CSAETGLQHQPQHF.

This clonotype was picked up many times. J is TRBJ2-5 and V is TRBV27, with a possible D match to TRBD1 (6 bases). Germline CDR1 MNHEY, CDR2 SMNVEV (reference sequence). This CDR3 region has 14 residues. The V end was cut by 3 bases, the J end by 4 bases, with 12 bases between. The CDR3 nucleotides are TGTGCCAGCAGTTTCCAGGGGATCGGAGAGACCCAGTACTTC. This encodes CASSFQGIGETQYF.

This clonotype was found many times. The CDR3 nucleotides are TGTGCCACCGAGGACACTGCGAGCTCCTACGAGCAGTACTTC. Amino acid sequence: CATEDTASSYEQYF. The V and J genes are TRBV10-3 and TRBJ2-7; a weak D match, TRBD1 (5 bases). Between the trimmed V and J ends, which lost 10 bases and 0 bases, there was a span of 16 bases. Looked up from germline, CDR1 is ENHRY and CDR2 is SYGVKD. The CDR3 extends over 14 amino acids.

The chain joins TRBV5-1 to TRBJ2-7; TRBD2 matches 13 bases. This CDR3 is 15 amino acids long. Germline V CDR1 and CDR2: SGHRS, YFSETQ. Trimming took 4 bases from V and 3 from J; bases not matched to a gene: 4. The CDR3 sequence: CASSPGLAGLYEQYF. The DNA for the CDR3 is TGCGCCAGCAGCCCGGGACTAGCGGGACTCTACGAGCAGTACTTC.

This clonotype was picked up many times. The chain couples TRBV20-1 to TRBJ1-1; TRBD1 is a possible D gene (5 bases). The CDR3 is 14 amino acids. V lost 3 bases, J lost 1 base, and 12 bases lay in between. Germline CDR1 DFQATT, CDR2 SNEGSKA (reference sequence). The CDR3 protein is CSAREMRGNTEAFF. In DNA form, the CDR3 reads TGCAGTGCTAGGGAGATGAGGGGGAACACTGAAGCTTTCTTT.

This clonotype was seen a handful of times. This chain connects TRBV7-8 to TRBJ2-5; 10 bases align to TRBD2. Germline lookup yields CDR1 SGHVS and CDR2 FQNEAQ. CDR3 size: 19 residues. V trimming: 1 base; J trimming: 5 bases; junction bases outside the gene matches: 16. The CDR3 loop reads CASSLVGGLAPITAETQYF. The CDR3 region has the DNA TGTGCCAGCAGCTTAGTAGGGGGACTAGCGCCCATCACCGCGGAGACCCAGTACTTC.

The table lists this clonotype with many counts. The chain uses TRBV28 and TRBJ1-5; D uncertain. Germline V gives CDR1 MDHEN, CDR2 SYDVKM. Trimming left V 6 bases short and J 7 bases short, with 13 bases between. The CDR3 loop spans 13 amino acids. The CDR3 loop is CASRVLRGQPQHF. The CDR3 DNA reads TGTGCCAGCAGAGTTCTTCGGGGACAGCCCCAGCATTTT. The variable domain in full, completed from reference TRBV28 and TRBJ1-5, reads DVKVTQSSRYLVKRTGEKVFLECVQDMDHENMFWYRQDPGLGLRLIYFSYDVKMKEKGDIPEGYSVSREKKERFSLILESASTNQTSMYLCASRVLRGQPQHFGDGTRLSIL.

This clonotype was seen at least ten times. The chain couples TRBV2 to TRBJ2-7, with 9 bases identical to TRBD1. Germline trimming cut 8 bases from V and 3 bases from J; bases unmatched to any gene: 8. CDR1 is SNHLY, CDR2 FYNNEI, per germline. This CDR3 has 14 amino acids. The CDR3 DNA reads TGTGCCAGCGGACCCGGGACAGGGTACTACGAGCAGTACTTC. Protein product: CASGPGTGYYEQYF.

With regard to this clonotype: The junction does not match germline at one end; this may be a read error. The rearrangement links TRBV3-1 to TRBJ1-1, with D uncertain. CDR1 is LGHDT and CDR2 is YNNKEL in the germline V gene (reference sequence). The CDR3 length is 18 residues. The CDR3, as DNA: TGTGCCAACAGCCAAGATCCCGGACTGGGCTTCATGAACACTGAAGCTTTCTTT. Translation gives CANSQDPGLGFMNTEAFF.

This clonotype showed up many times. The chain uses TRBV27 and TRBJ1-5; no clear D gene. V shed 1 base and J shed 2 bases, with 6 bases lying between them. The CDR3 is 14 residues long. Germline CDR1 MNHEY, CDR2 SMNVEV (reference sequence). CDR3 nucleotides: TGTGCCAGCAGTTTATTTAGGGGCAATCAGCCCCAGCATTTT. As protein: CASSLFRGNQPQHF.

This chain joins TRBV30 and TRBJ2-7; perhaps TRBD1 as D (5 bases). The CDR3 has 15 amino acids. Germline CDR1 GTSNPN, CDR2 SVGIG (reference sequence). The V gene lost 3 bases and the J gene lost 0 bases, with 15 bases spanning the gap. The CDR3 loop is CAWRAQELPSYEQYF. The CDR3 DNA follows: TGTGCCTGGAGGGCACAGGAACTACCCTCCTACGAGCAGTACTTC.

This clonotype has a handful of counts. This rearrangement joins TRBV28 to TRBJ2-2; possible D gene TRBD1, 5 bases. V gave up 6 bases and J gave up 12 bases, with 17 bases separating them. The V gene's germline CDR1 is MDHEN and CDR2 SYDVKM. The CDR3 spans 13 residues. CDR3 in amino acids: CASRETFGAKLFF. DNA of the CDR3: TGTGCCAGCAGGGAAACTTTTGGGGCTAAGCTGTTTTTT.

In the case of this clonotype: This clone may be a read error of a much larger clone one base away. The chain combines TRBV29-1 with TRBJ1-1; D is undetermined. Germline V CDR1 and CDR2: SQVTM, ANQGSEA. The CDR3 loop spans 12 amino acids. The CDR3 reads CSVGSPNAEAFF. Here the CDR3 DNA reads TGCAGTGTGGGATCCCCGAACGCTGAAGCTTTCTTT.

V is TRBV20-1 and J is TRBJ2-7; 10 nucleotides line up with TRBD2. This CDR3 region has 17 residues. Germline CDR1 reads DFQATT; CDR2 reads SNEGSKA (reference sequence). V dropped 0 bases and J dropped 0; count of bases not matched to a gene: 8. The chain's CDR3 is CSARDKREGLSSYEQYF. The CDR3 coding sequence is TGCAGTGCTAGAGATAAGCGGGAGGGCCTTAGCTCCTACGAGCAGTACTTC.

This clonotype was recorded at least ten times. This rearrangement joins TRBV29-1 to TRBJ1-2; tentatively, D is TRBD1 (6 bases). Germline V gene lookup returns CDR1 SQVTM and CDR2 ANQGSEA. The CDR3 sequence is 15 residues long. V was trimmed by 5 bases and J by 4 bases, leaving 20 bases between them. CDR3 loop: CSVTSRTGTLYGYTF. The CDR3 DNA is TGCAGCGTTACGTCTCGGACCGGGACACTCTATGGCTACACCTTC.

There are many counts of this clonotype. The chain is built from TRBV2 and TRBJ1-4; maybe TRBD1 (6 bases). The V gene's germline CDR1 is SNHLY and CDR2 FYNNEI. The CDR3 runs 13 residues. Trimming pared 7 bases from V and 5 bases from J, leaving 11 bases between. CDR3 amino acids: CASKGTRNEKLFF. Written as DNA, the CDR3 is TGTGCCAGCAAGGGGACAAGGAATGAAAAACTGTTTTTT.

V is TRBV6-1 and J is TRBJ1-1; perhaps TRBD1 as D (6 bases). The germline V and J ends were trimmed by 7 bases and 3 bases, with 21 bases remaining between them. CDR3 length: 16 residues. Germline V lookup: CDR1 MNHNS, CDR2 SASEGT. The CDR3 here is CASTLSPTGWDTEAFF. DNA for the CDR3: TGTGCCAGCACACTATCCCCGACAGGTTGGGACACTGAAGCTTTCTTT.

V usage is TRBV30 and J usage is TRBJ2-7, with D unresolved. Germline V gene lookup returns CDR1 GTSNPN and CDR2 SVGIG (reference sequence). The CDR3 has 11 residues. Deletions cut 3 bases from V and 0 bases from J, with 3 bases between. The CDR3 DNA sequence: TGTGCCTGGAGGATCTCCTACGAGCAGTACTTC. Translating gives CAWRISYEQYF. Together with reference TRBV30 and TRBJ2-7, the CDR3 gives the full variable domain: SQTIHQWPATLVQPVGSPLSLECTVEGTSNPNLYWYRQAAGRGLQLLFYSVGIGQISSEVPQNLSASRPQDRQFILSSKKLLLSDSGFYLCAWRISYEQYFGPGTRLTVT.

There are a few counts of this clonotype. The CDR3 here is CASSQAALGTGSNQPQHF. CDR3 sequence (DNA): TGTGCCAGCAGCCAAGCCGCACTTGGGACAGGTAGCAATCAGCCCCAGCATTTT. The chain combines TRBV28 with TRBJ1-5, with TRBD1 matching 8 bases. CDR3 length equals 18 residues. The germline CDR1 and CDR2 sequences are MDHEN and SYDVKM. V was pared by 6 bases and J by 0 bases, with 13 bases of the junction left unmatched.

To note about this clonotype: Given a far larger clone just one base away, this is likely a sequencing read error. This CDR3 reads CASTHPGQGETIQYF. CDR3 coding DNA: TGTGCCAGCACCCACCCGGGACAGGGGGAAACCATTCAGTACTTC. The genes are TRBV6-1 and TRBJ2-4; TRBD1 agrees at 11 bases. V trimming: 7 bases; J trimming: 9 bases; junction bases outside the gene matches: 11. Looked up from germline, CDR1 is MNHNS and CDR2 is SASEGT. The CDR3 sequence is 15 residues long.

This clonotype was seen many times. This chain links TRBV11-1 with TRBJ2-5, with D possibly matching TRBD1 (5 bases). Trimming took off 5 bases at V and 0 bases at J, with 7 bases between the two ends. The CDR3 extends over 13 amino acids. Per germline, CDR1 SGHAT and CDR2 FQDESV (reference sequence). In DNA form, the CDR3 reads TGTGCCAGCAGCCAGACAGACCAAGAGACCCAGTACTTC. It translates to CASSQTDQETQYF.

This clonotype has ten or more counts. The V gene is TRBV2, the J gene TRBJ2-1; 9 positions match TRBD1. The J segment lost 7 bases and the V segment lost 6 bases, leaving 7 bases of the junction unmatched. The CDR3 spans 14 residues. Germline values: CDR1 SNHLY, CDR2 FYNNEI. This chain's CDR3 is CASRRDRVANEQFF. The CDR3 DNA is TGTGCCAGCAGGAGGGACAGGGTGGCGAATGAGCAGTTCTTC. Combining the CDR3 with reference TRBV2 and TRBJ2-1 gives the whole variable domain EPEVTQTPSHQVTQMGQEVILRCVPISNHLYFYWYRQILGQKVEFLVSFYNNEISEKSEIFDDQFSVERPDGSNFTLKIRSTKLEDSAMYFCASRRDRVANEQFFGPGTRLTVL.

This clonotype was observed at least ten times. In nucleotides, the CDR3 is TGTGCCAGCAGTGAGCTGGGACAGGGAATCAACGGGGAGCTGTTTTTT. Protein product: CASSELGQGINGELFF. The chain couples TRBV28 to TRBJ2-2, with 9 nucleotides matching TRBD1. Germline V gene data show CDR1 as MDHEN and CDR2 as SYDVKM. The CDR3 loop spans 16 amino acids. V shed 5 bases and J 7 bases; nucleotides not matched to a gene: 11.

This sequence joins TRBV3-1 and TRBJ1-6; no definite D call. Germline-derived CDR1 and CDR2 are LGHDT and YNNKEL (reference sequence). The CDR3 contains 15 residues. With 0 bases removed from V and 7 bases from J, the gap between germline ends came to 10 bases. The CDR3 reads CASSQDLGWNSPLHF. The CDR3 bases are TGTGCCAGCAGCCAAGATTTAGGATGGAATTCACCCCTCCACTTT.

The chain couples TRBV7-9 to TRBJ2-7; 8 positions agree with TRBD2. This CDR3 spans 14 amino acids. Germline V gene data show CDR1 as SEHNR and CDR2 as FQNEAQ (reference sequence). V shed 5 bases and J 2 bases; nucleotides not matched to a gene: 5. The DNA of the CDR3 is TGTGCCAGCAGCCTGACTAGCGCAGCCTACGAGCAGTACTTC. This gives the protein CASSLTSAAYEQYF.

V is TRBV2 and J is TRBJ1-1, with D possibly TRBD1 on 6 matching bases. The CDR3 contains 15 residues. Germline loops: CDR1 SNHLY, CDR2 FYNNEI. V gave up 6 bases and J gave up 5 bases, with 19 bases separating them. CDR3 sequence: CASSPREGGRTEAFF. CDR3 coding DNA: TGTGCCAGCAGCCCCCGAGAGGGGGGGAGAACTGAAGCTTTCTTT.